These T cell receptor beta chains were read from a single sample in a study of blood T cell repertoires in COVID-19. Generated by immunoSEQ multiplex PCR, the TCRdb table keeps only in-frame clones and is missing some. The data contain over 100,000 clones, around four fifths of them seen just once; the ten biggest clones take up 18%. The sample taken for sequencing was peripheral blood. These TCRs come from a woman aged 55-75 years with acute or convalescent COVID-19. The CDR3 runs from the conserved cysteine through the conserved F or W. D genes are given only for firm matches. Expanded clones get a size class; other rows say once, few or many, or leave the size out.

TRBJ2-7 many TRBV4-1 - TGCGCCAGCAGCCAAGATCCAGGCTCCTACGAGCAGTACTTC CASSQDPGSYEQYF
TRBJ1-5 once TRBV19 - TGTGCCAGTAATTCCGGGGGTAATAATCAGCCCCAGCATTTT CASNSGGNNQPQHF
TRBJ2-5 - TRBV18 TRBD2 TGTGCCAGCTCACCTCTAGCGGGGGCGCAAGAGACCCAGTACTTC CASSPLAGAQETQYF
TRBJ1-4 - TRBV28 - TGTGCCAGCAGTTTCGTCAGAAATAATGAAAAACTGTTTTTT CASSFVRNNEKLFF
TRBJ1-2 - TRBV28 - TGTGCCAGCAGTTTAAGGGGCAGATACTATGGCTACACCTTC CASSLRGRYYGYTF
TRBJ2-6 - TRBV4-1 - TGCGCCAGCAGCCAAGGGCTTTCCTCTGGGGCCAACGTCCTGACTTTC CASSQGLSSGANVLTF
TRBJ1-2 - TRBV7-2 - TGTGCCAGCAGCTCTCGGCGACAGATTGATGGCTACACCTTC CASSSRRQIDGYTF
TRBJ1-1 - TRBV28 - TGTGCCAGCAGTCTTTATGTTCCTCTGAACACTGAAGCTTTCTTT CASSLYVPLNTEAFF
TRBJ1-2 - TRBV7-3 TRBD1 TGTGCCAGCAGCTTAAACCCGGGACAGGGGGAGTATGGCTACACCTTC CASSLNPGQGEYGYTF
TRBJ1-1 - TRBV11-2 - TGTGCCAGCAGCCCGCGACAGAAGAGGAACACTGAAGCTTTCTTT CASSPRQKRNTEAFF
TRBJ2-1 once TRBV24-1 - TGTGCCACCAGTGATTTAACTAGCTACGGGAATGAGCAGTTCTTC CATSDLTSYGNEQFF
TRBJ2-3 - TRBV6-5 - TGTGCCAGCAGTTCTCTACCCACAGATACGCAGTATTTT CASSSLPTDTQYF
TRBJ1-2 few TRBV30 - TGTGCCTGGAGTCGGCAGGGGTTTGGCTACACCTTC CAWSRQGFGYTF
TRBJ2-5 - TRBV5-1 - TGCGCCAGCAGCTTTGGCGGGGTCGGGACCCAGTACTTC CASSFGGVGTQYF
TRBJ2-7 - TRBV28 TRBD1 TGTGCCAGCAGTTCCCCGGACAGGACGGCCTACGAGCAGTACTTC CASSSPDRTAYEQYF
TRBJ1-6 - TRBV28 - TGTGCCAGCAGGCGACAAGGACTGGGATTTCCCCTCCACTTT CASRRQGLGFPLHF
TRBJ2-7 - TRBV5-8 TRBD1 TGTGCCAGCAGCGGGACAGGGGGGAAAGCGGGCGAGCAGTACTTC CASSGTGGKAGEQYF
TRBJ1-2 - TRBV28 - TGTGCCAGCAGTCCAGCCCAGGAAGCTGGCTACACCTTC CASSPAQEAGYTF
TRBJ1-6 - TRBV19 - TGTGCCAGTAGCCGTGGGGGCGCTAGAGGTTCACCCCTCCACTTT CASSRGGARGSPLHF
TRBJ2-2 few TRBV28 - TGTGCCAGCAGTTTCATACTCGGGGAGCTGTTTTTT CASSFILGELFF
TRBJ1-3 - TRBV6-2/TRBV6-3 - TGTGCCAGCAGTTACTCCGACACTGGAAACACCATATATTTT CASSYSDTGNTIYF
TRBJ1-1 - TRBV5-1 - TGCGCCAGCAGCTTGGTGGGAGCCGACACTGAAGCTTTCTTT CASSLVGADTEAFF
TRBJ2-1 - TRBV28 TRBD2 TGTGCCAGCAGTTTGGGCGGGAGCAGCAACAATGAGCAGTTCTTC CASSLGGSSNNEQFF
TRBJ1-4 - TRBV19 TRBD1 TGTGCCAGCAGGGACAGGGGGCTTCCTAATGAAAAACTGTTTTTT CASRDRGLPNEKLFF
TRBJ2-5 - TRBV3-1/TRBV3-2 - TGTGCCAGCAGCGAGGGCGGGGGCAGGGAGACCCAGTACTTC CASSEGGGRETQYF
TRBJ2-7 - TRBV28 TRBD1 TGTGCCAGCAGGCACCCAGGGGGCGAGCAGTACTTC CASRHPGGEQYF
TRBJ2-3 - TRBV7-9 TRBD2 TGTGCCAGCAGCGGGACTACCGGAGTAAATACGCAGTATTTT CASSGTTGVNTQYF
TRBJ1-2 once TRBV7-9 TRBD1 TGTGCCAGCAGACCTACGATCGTTCCGGGACAGGGGGCGAAGGGCTACACCTTC CASRPTIVPGQGAKGYTF
TRBJ2-3 - TRBV10-1 TRBD2 TGCGCCAGCAGTGAAACTGTAGGAGCGGGGGCTAGCACAGATACGCAGTATTTT CASSETVGAGASTDTQYF
TRBJ1-1 few TRBV21-1 - TGTGCCAGCAGAACAGGGAGGCGGGGGATGAACACTGAAGCTTTCTTT CASRTGRRGMNTEAFF
TRBJ2-7 few TRBV11-2 TRBD1 TGTGCCAGCAGCTCTCAGGGGGCGGCCTACGAGCAGTACTTC CASSSQGAAYEQYF
TRBJ2-7 few TRBV11-2 TRBD1 TGTGCCAGCGCAATGAACAGGGGCGCCCACGAGCAGTACTTC CASAMNRGAHEQYF
TRBJ1-2 once TRBV3-1/TRBV3-2 TRBD1 TGTGCCAGCAGCCAATCCTCCGGGACAGCCTTC CASSQSSGTAF
TRBJ2-1 - TRBV10-3 TRBD2 TGTGCCATCAGTGAGTCGGTCGCGGGGACTAGCAGAGAGCAGTTCTTC CAISESVAGTSREQFF
TRBJ2-7 - TRBV28 - TGTGCCAGCAGTCCCCCAACCGCCCCGGAGGGGCAGTACTTC CASSPPTAPEGQYF
TRBJ1-2 - TRBV30 - TGTGCCTGGACCCAAAAGCGGGACTATGGCTACACCTTC CAWTQKRDYGYTF
TRBJ2-5 - TRBV5-1 TRBD1 TGCGCCAGCAGCTCTGGGACAGCCCAAGAGACCCAGTACTTC CASSSGTAQETQYF
TRBJ1-5 - TRBV30 - TGTGCCTGCGGGACTCCCAATCAGCCCCAGCATTTT CACGTPNQPQHF
TRBJ2-2 - TRBV7-2 - TGTGCCAGCAGCTTAGGATCGGGGAGTACCGGGGAGCTGTTTTTT CASSLGSGSTGELFF
TRBJ1-5 - TRBV28 - TGTGCCAGCACCTCCAGGGCCGGCAGCGACGATCAGCCCCAGCATTTT CASTSRAGSDDQPQHF
TRBJ1-1 few TRBV12-2 - TGTGCAAGTCGCTTAGCACTCACACAGGGTCCGAAAGGGACTGAAGCTTTCTTT CASRLALTQGPKGTEAFF
TRBJ1-5 - TRBV7-9 TRBD1 TGTGCCAGCAGCTCGAACAGGGGGCCTAATCAGCCCCAGCATTTT CASSSNRGPNQPQHF
TRBJ2-3 medium-sized TRBV6-6 TRBD1 TGTGCCAGCAGTCCACAGGGGTTCGCCGGGGCAGATACGCAGTATTTT CASSPQGFAGADTQYF
TRBJ1-4 - TRBV4-3 - TGCGCCAGCAGCCAAGATCTAGGGGTGGGTGAAAAACTGTTTTTT CASSQDLGVGEKLFF
TRBJ2-1 - TRBV19 TRBD2 TGTGCCAGTAGTGCGGTCTCGCGGGGGGGCCGTGAGCAGTTCTTC CASSAVSRGGREQFF
TRBJ2-5 - TRBV10-3 - TGTGCCATCAGGTCGGAAGAGACCCAGTACTTC CAIRSEETQYF
TRBJ1-1 - TRBV28 TRBD1 TGTGCCAGCAGTTTATACGCAGGGGGTGCGGACACTGAAGCTTTCTTT CASSLYAGGADTEAFF
TRBJ1-1 - TRBV7-2 - TGTGCCAGCAGCTTAAAAGCGGCCCAAGGGGCTTTCTTT CASSLKAAQGAFF
TRBJ2-2 - TRBV5-1 TRBD2 TGCGCCAGCAGCTTGTTTATAAGCGGGAGCGCCGGGGAGCTGTTTTTT CASSLFISGSAGELFF
TRBJ1-2 - TRBV3-1/TRBV3-2 - TGTGCCAGCAGCCAAGGCGGGACGGAAGGCTACACCTTC CASSQGGTEGYTF
TRBJ2-3 - TRBV6-5 TRBD1 TGTGCCAGCAGCTCGCCGGGACAGGGGGCAGATACGCAGTATTTT CASSSPGQGADTQYF
TRBJ2-3 - TRBV19 TRBD1 TGTGCCAGTAGTATCGCCCAGGGGGGCACAGATACGCAGTATTTT CASSIAQGGTDTQYF
TRBJ2-7 - TRBV10-2 - TGCGCCAGCAGTGAGCTCGGAGCCTACGAGCAGTACTTC CASSELGAYEQYF